This T cell receptor beta chain was identified in a study of glioma-infiltrating T cells after dendritic cell vaccination. Study background: Glioblastoma patients came from Phase I and II dendritic cell vaccination trials.

Using immunoSEQ multiplex PCR, the repertoire was profiled, and TCRdb retains in-frame clones only, with some absent. Here the sample spans fewer than 85,000 clones, around 81% being singletons. The CDR3 totals 14 residues. Germline CDR1 and CDR2: SGHRS and YFSETQ. Between the trimmed V and J ends, which lost 0 bases and 6 bases, there was a span of 11 bases. This receptor was identified in a human donor with glioblastoma. This rearrangement joins TRBV5-1 to TRBJ2-3; TRBD1 might be the D (7 bases). Sequenced here: blood, sampled before dendritic cell vaccination. DNA of the CDR3: TGCGCCAGCAGCTTGGAGGGGGCGGGGGATACGCAGTATTTT. Translated: CASSLEGAGDTQYF.